This TCR beta chain came from a study of blood T cells in healthy people across ages. The second PCR ran about 6 to 12 cycles with a sample-barcoded 5' primer and J-beta primers. TCRdb analysed the 5' RACE reads with MiXCR anew, one entry per CDR3 protein. The sample records around 1,500,000 distinct CDR3 sequences, roughly 28% being singletons. This CDR3 region has 13 residues. V gave up 4 bases and J gave up 7 bases, with 11 bases separating them. In germline, CDR1 is SNHLY, CDR2 FYNNEI. This clonotype was seen at least ten times. The sample was blood. The chain couples TRBV2 to TRBJ1-5, with no clear D. The sequence came from a woman between 25 and 40 years old in good health. The CDR3 protein is CASSVGLGQPQHF. As DNA, the CDR3 is TGTGCCAGCAGTGTAGGTCTGGGACAGCCCCAGCATTTT. The whole variable domain, remainder taken from reference TRBV2 and TRBJ1-5, is EPEVTQTPSHQVTQMGQEVILRCVPISNHLYFYWYRQILGQKVEFLVSFYNNEISEKSEIFDDQFSVERPDGSNFTLKIRSTKLEDSAMYFCASSVGLGQPQHFGDGTRLSIL.